The TCR beta chain described here comes from a study of cytomegalovirus exposure and HLA in healthy donors (dated by TCRdb to the late 2010s). A note on the overall study: According to an earlier analysis of 587 of the donors, about 190 million T cells yielded approximately 120 million unique TCR beta sequences and more than 250 Gb of sequence data. Besides the first cohort of roughly 700 subjects, a separate validation cohort made up of 120 different subjects was used. The T cell repertoires of several hundred subjects were profiled by immunosequencing and related to cytomegalovirus serostatus. Alongside the repertoire data, information on donor age, sex, ethnicity and CMV serostatus was compiled. Rather than drawing on any new phenotypic data, the later analysis identified candidate immune exposures from TCR beta sequences and the way those sequences occurred across donors. Across about 370 genotyped donors of the cohort, an average of roughly 250,000 unique TCR beta nucleotide sequences per donor were sequenced, and around 19% of those sequences were non-productive. All discovery cohort repertoires had been generated using a single sequencing platform. The study combined high-throughput TCR immunosequencing, statistical association of individual TCRs with disease status, and machine learning to predict cytomegalovirus infection status. Because of strong linkage in the cohort, roughly five DR-DQ haplotypes were treated as single units for association and clustering. A later analysis re-analyzed previously published TCR beta repertoires from roughly 600 donors and added high-resolution HLA genotyping to study TCR occurrence patterns. The study aimed to test whether cataloging public T cell receptors could reveal signatures of past pathogen exposure. An earlier analysis of some 500 of the donors used high-throughput TCR beta sequencing to judge whether each TCR beta V gene segment behaved as functional or pseudogenic. Approximately 310 gigabases of sequencing data and approximately 85 million unique TCR sequences were included in an early release covering around 650 HLA-typed donors. In a later genetic analysis, genome-wide SNP genotypes for about three fifths of the roughly 670 donors were used, and that subset was treated as a discovery cohort. Typing coverage differed by locus: A, B, C, DRB1 and DQB1 were typed in roughly 620-640 donors, DQA1 in about 500, DPA1 in 600 to 610, and DPB1 in 472. Class I and class II HLA loci were covered by the typing at four-digit resolution. Among the roughly 390 genotyped donors, under 90% belonged to the genetic ancestry cluster associated with self-reported Caucasian donors.

Broader findings and caveats from the paper: In a later analysis, the rate of TCR association differed among HLA loci, with DRB1 alleles having the most associated TCRs and HLA-C alleles having the fewest. Presence/absence analyses assumed roughly uniform sequencing depth across donors, an assumption that may not hold. At a false discovery rate of 0.05, a later analysis linked some 17,000 TCR beta sequences to specific HLA alleles. It was suggested by the authors that the approach could potentially be generalized to other disease states and immunological phenotypes. Because counts were too low, fewer than 20 rarely observed V segments, including chromosome 9 orphons, were excluded from the earlier analysis of about 500 of the donors. The study gave a list of about 160 TCR beta chains associated with cytomegalovirus. V-gene and J-gene trimming of TCR beta chains was associated with a missense DCLRE1C variant in a later genetic analysis, and the association was replicated in an independent cohort. The sequencing pipeline was judged likely to have produced a cluster of highly shared sequence variants as a technical artifact. Some IMGT-functional V segments, including TRBV6-2 and TRBV6-3, could not be told apart with the 87-base-pair reads, so those segments were excluded. In a later analysis, most CMV-associated TCR beta chains were found to appear HLA-restricted, with HLA associations seemingly driven largely by CMV exposure. The cohort was sequenced for TCR beta chains only, and without alpha or paired-chain data the features that could be detected were limited. The classifier was reported to diagnose cytomegalovirus status with high specificity and sensitivity in both the original cohort and the validation cohort. Compared with the 666-donor mean, donors in an Asian-associated ancestry cluster had fewer N-insertions in productive TCRs, according to a later genetic analysis. Across donors, most TCR sequences were observed very rarely, whereas some public TCRs were present in many individuals. Immune exposure information for the cohort was limited to CMV serostatus. In a later analysis, HLA-associated TCR beta chains showed more clonal expansion and lower generation probabilities than non-associated chains that were equally common. In vitro tests confirmed that three of the cytomegalovirus-associated TCR beta chains recognize cytomegalovirus antigens. Assigning TCR associations to individual alleles was difficult when HLA alleles, especially DR and DQ, strongly co-occurred. Linkage disequilibrium might explain the correlated functional status among segregating V segments, but an unknown experimental factor could not be excluded. HLA typing was unavailable for some donors at each locus, so association tests used only the typed subset. According to a later analysis, parvovirus B19, influenza, CMV and Epstein-Barr virus appeared linked to several top co-occurrence clusters. A further reported finding was that TCR beta sequences accurately predicted the HLA-A and HLA-B alleles for most subjects in the first cohort. In an earlier analysis of some 550 of the donors, most TCR beta V segments were observed in productive rearrangements about 90% or about 30% of the time, broadly matching IMGT annotations.

The cohort comprised some 730 healthy bone marrow donors. All cohort members were sampled while nominally healthy, although unrecorded immune exposures were likely present. The donor tested CMV seropositive, placing the donor among the roughly 300 seropositive members of the cohort. A peripheral blood sample was provided by each donor, and peripheral blood mononuclear cells were used for TCR beta sequencing. Genomic DNA was extracted from the blood cell samples with the Qiagen DNeasy Blood Extraction Kit. Library preparation employed the immunoSEQ multiplex PCR assay. For the multiplex PCR, a mixture combining 60 forward primers for TCR Vbeta segments and 13 reverse primers for TCR Jbeta segments was used. A multiplex PCR assay on genomic DNA amplified the CDR3 region of rearranged TCR beta genes. Amplified TCR beta libraries were sequenced as 87-base-pair reads on the Illumina HiSeq System. The paper's data handling went like this. A later analysis counted tens of millions of unique TCR beta chains across the 650 to 800 repertoires, and about 10 million of these chains were shared by at least two donors. A nearest-neighbor algorithm error-corrected the raw reads and collapsed the reads into unique sequences, merging closely related sequences to remove PCR and sequencing errors. To assign V, D and J gene segments, CDR3 sequences were aligned to IMGT reference sequences. For a sequence to be retained, a match of at least six nucleotides was required to both a V gene segment and a J gene segment. A rearrangement counted as productive if the CDR3 had no stop codons and remained in frame with V and J, and every other rearrangement counted as non-productive. Following IMGT convention, CDR3 was defined as the stretch from the second conserved V-encoded cysteine up to the conserved J-encoded phenylalanine. The earlier analysis of about 590 of the donors excluded sequences that lacked an unambiguous match to a single V gene segment. In an earlier analysis of several hundred of the donors, V segments were called functional above 56.7% productive rearrangements and were called segregating when the between-donor standard deviation exceeded 5%. A statistical classification framework was developed to diagnose cytomegalovirus status using the catalog of TCR beta chain sequences. A later analysis assigned V and J genes by comparing TCR nucleotide sequences with IMGT/GENE-DB human TR gene sequences. A later analysis assigned CDR3 sequences and most-parsimonious VDJ recombination scenarios with the TCRdist pipeline. In a later analysis, every TCR beta chain was defined by the combination of its CDR3 amino acid sequence and its V-gene family, and reads without a unique V-gene family were dropped. As a way to deal with suspected cross-contamination and a sequencing artifact, a later analysis dropped hundreds of nucleotide sequences that were highly shared and had low generation probability. In a later analysis, a clonal expansion index was calculated for each public chain from normalized within-repertoire ranks of inferred template counts. A later analysis computed generation probabilities with a VDJ recombination model fitted to out-of-frame rearrangements, and checked the results against IGoR. In a later analysis, TCR-TCR, TCR-HLA and TCR-CMV co-occurrence was scored with hypergeometric tests, and a repertoire-size bias correction was applied to TCR pairs. In a later analysis, false discovery rates were estimated by permuting HLA or CMV assignments 20 times. In a later analysis, co-occurring TCRs were grouped using DBSCAN, with TCRdist sequence similarity added in when clustering inside HLA-allele-positive subsets. Repertoires with fewer than 30,000 or more than 120,000 public chains, plus five repertoires with anomalous nucleotide sharing, were excluded from co-occurrence clustering. TCRdb provides this immuneACCESS table in a form limited to in-frame rearrangements. Some clones are lacking; in checked studies, under half of them reflect an unresolved V gene, and why the rest are absent is not known. D and trimming were read from the DNA, whereas the V and J calls and clone size are those reported in that table. The sample data list tens of thousands of clones, and less than 80% of these were observed just once. The top ten clonotypes cover roughly 21% of the sample.

Concerning this clone: Its antigen is not yet known. No base quality information exists; no much larger clone differs at one position.

Spanning cysteine to phenylalanine, the CDR3 consists of 15 amino acids. The only DNA kept is the CDR3, 45 bases in frame from the first base. V is clipped by 2 bases and J by 10 bases, and the sequence between their germline boundaries is 17 bases long. According to the germline V gene, CDR1 reads MNHNS and CDR2 reads SASEGT. The TCR sequence derives from a woman between 45 and 65 years old in good health and CMV-seropositive. Source material: PBMCs. The V and J segments used are TRBV6-1 and TRBJ1-4, with the D gene too uncertain to name. The DNA sequence is as follows: TGTGCCAGCAGTGAACCGACATTTACAGCTGGAAAACTGTTTTTT. The resulting protein is CASSEPTFTAGKLFF.